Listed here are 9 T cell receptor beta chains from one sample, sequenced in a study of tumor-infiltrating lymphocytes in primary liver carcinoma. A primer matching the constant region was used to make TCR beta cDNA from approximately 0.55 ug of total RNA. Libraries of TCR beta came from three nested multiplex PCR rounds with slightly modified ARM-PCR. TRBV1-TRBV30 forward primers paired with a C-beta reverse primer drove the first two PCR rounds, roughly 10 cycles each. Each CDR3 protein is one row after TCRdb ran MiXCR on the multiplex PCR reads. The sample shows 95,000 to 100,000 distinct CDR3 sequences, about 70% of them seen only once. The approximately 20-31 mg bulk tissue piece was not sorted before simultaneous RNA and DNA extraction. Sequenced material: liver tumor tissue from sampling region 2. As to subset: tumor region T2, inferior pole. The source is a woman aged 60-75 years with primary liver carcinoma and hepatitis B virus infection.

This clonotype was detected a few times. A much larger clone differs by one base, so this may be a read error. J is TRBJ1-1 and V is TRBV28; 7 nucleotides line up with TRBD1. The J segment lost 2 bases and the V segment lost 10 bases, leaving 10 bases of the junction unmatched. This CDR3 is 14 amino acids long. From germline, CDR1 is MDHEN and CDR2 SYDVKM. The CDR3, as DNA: TGTGCCAACAAGGCGGGACAGCGAAACACTGAAGCTTTCTTT. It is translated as CANKAGQRNTEAFF.

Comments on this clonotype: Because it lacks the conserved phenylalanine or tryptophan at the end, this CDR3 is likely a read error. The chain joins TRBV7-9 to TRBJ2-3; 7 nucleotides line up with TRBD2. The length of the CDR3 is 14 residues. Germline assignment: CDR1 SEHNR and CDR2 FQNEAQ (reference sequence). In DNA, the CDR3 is TGTGCCAGCAGCCCCCTAGGGAGGGCAGATATGCAGTATTAT. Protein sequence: CASSPLGRADMQYY.

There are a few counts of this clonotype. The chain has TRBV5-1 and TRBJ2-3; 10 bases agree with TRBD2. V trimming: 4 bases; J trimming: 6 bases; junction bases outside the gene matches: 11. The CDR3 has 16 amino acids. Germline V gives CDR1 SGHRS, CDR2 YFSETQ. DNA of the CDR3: TGCGCCAGCAGCCGATACCTAGCGGGAGTCCCCGATACGCAGTATTTT. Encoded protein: CASSRYLAGVPDTQYF.

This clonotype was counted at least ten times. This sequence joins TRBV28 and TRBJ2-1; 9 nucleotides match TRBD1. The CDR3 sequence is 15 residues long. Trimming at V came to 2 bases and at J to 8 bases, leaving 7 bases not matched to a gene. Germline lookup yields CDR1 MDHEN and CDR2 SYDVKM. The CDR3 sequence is CASSLGDRVEDEQFF. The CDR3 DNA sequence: TGTGCCAGCAGTTTAGGGGACAGGGTGGAGGATGAGCAGTTCTTC. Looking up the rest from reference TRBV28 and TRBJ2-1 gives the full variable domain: DVKVTQSSRYLVKRTGEKVFLECVQDMDHENMFWYRQDPGLGLRLIYFSYDVKMKEKGDIPEGYSVSREKKERFSLILESASTNQTSMYLCASSLGDRVEDEQFFGPGTRLTVL.

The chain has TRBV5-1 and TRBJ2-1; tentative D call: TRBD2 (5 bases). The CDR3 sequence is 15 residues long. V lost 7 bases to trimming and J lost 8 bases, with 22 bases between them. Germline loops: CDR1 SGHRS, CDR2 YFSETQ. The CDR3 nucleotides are TGCGCCAGCCGTACGGTCTCTAGTGGGAGCTATGAGCAGTTCTTC. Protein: CASRTVSSGSYEQFF.

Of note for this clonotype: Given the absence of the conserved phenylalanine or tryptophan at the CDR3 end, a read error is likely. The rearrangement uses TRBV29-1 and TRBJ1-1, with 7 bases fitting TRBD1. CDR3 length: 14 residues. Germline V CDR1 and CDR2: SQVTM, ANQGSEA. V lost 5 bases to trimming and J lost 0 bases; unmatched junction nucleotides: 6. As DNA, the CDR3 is TGCAGCGTTATGAGGGGGCAGCTGAACACTGAAGCTTTCTAT. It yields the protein CSVMRGQLNTEAFY.

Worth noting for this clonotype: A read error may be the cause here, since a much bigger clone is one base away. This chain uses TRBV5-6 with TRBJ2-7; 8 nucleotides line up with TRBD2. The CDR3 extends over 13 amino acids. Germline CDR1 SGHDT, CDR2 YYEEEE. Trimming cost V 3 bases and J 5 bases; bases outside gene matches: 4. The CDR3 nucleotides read TGTGCCAGCAGCTACAGCGGGAGACACGAGCAGTACTTC. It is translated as CASSYSGRHEQYF.

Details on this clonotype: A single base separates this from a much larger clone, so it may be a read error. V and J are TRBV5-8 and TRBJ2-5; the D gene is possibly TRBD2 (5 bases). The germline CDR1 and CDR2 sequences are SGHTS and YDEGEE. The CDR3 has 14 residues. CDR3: CASSLGLASETLYF. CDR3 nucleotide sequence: TGTGCCAGCAGCTTGGGGCTAGCATCAGAGACCCTGTACTTC.

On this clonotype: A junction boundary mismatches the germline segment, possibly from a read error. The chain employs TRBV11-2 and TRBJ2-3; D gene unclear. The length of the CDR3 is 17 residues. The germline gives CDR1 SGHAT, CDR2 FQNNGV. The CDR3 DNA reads TGTGCCAGCAGCATAGGGTTTCGAAGGGAAGGCACAGATACACAGTATTTT. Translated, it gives CASSIGFRREGTDTQYF.